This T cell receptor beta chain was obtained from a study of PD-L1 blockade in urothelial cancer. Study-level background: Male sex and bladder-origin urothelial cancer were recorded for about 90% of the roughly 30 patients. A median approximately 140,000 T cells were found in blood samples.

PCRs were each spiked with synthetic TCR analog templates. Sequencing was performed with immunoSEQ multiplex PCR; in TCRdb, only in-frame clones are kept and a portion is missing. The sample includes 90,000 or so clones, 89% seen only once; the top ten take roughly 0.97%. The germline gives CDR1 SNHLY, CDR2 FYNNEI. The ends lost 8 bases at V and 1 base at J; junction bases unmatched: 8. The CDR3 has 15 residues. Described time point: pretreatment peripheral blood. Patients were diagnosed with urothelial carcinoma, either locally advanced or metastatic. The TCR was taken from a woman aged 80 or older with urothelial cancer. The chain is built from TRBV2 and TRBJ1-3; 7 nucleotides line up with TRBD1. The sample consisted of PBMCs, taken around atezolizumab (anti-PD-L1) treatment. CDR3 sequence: CASAYQGVSGNTIYF. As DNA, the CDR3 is TGTGCCAGCGCCTATCAGGGGGTTTCTGGAAACACCATATATTTT.